This TCR beta chain was recorded in a study of blood T cell repertoires in COVID-19. Study background: Acute and convalescent COVID-19 specimens originated in the United States, Italy and Spain. The analysed material was cDNA or gDNA that came from T cells, B-cell-depleted T cells, or PBMCs.

Source study methods: Amplification from reference gene primers served as the basis for estimated nucleated cell counts. Generated by immunoSEQ multiplex PCR, the TCRdb table keeps only in-frame clones and is missing some. The DNA gave D and trimming, while V, J and clone size come from that table. The sample has 290,000 or so clones; approximately 90% are singletons. The J segment lost 4 bases and the V segment lost 0 bases, leaving 8 bases of the junction unmatched. This CDR3 comprises 17 residues. Looked up from germline, CDR1 is SGHNT and CDR2 is YYREEE (reference sequence). The sequenced sample consisted of peripheral blood. The rearrangement uses TRBV5-4 and TRBJ1-1; TRBD1 matches 11 bases. The receptor was isolated from a woman between 25 and 40 years old with COVID-19, enrolled during active disease. The DNA of the CDR3 is TGTGCCAGCAGCTTGGGAGGACAGGGGGCTTTGGTCACTGAAGCTTTCTTT. It yields the protein CASSLGGQGALVTEAFF.